A selection of T cell receptor beta chains follows, all from one sample in a study of CD8 T cells in ankylosing spondylitis. TCRdb re-analysed the 5' RACE reads in MiXCR, keeping a single row per CDR3 protein. Among around 330,000 distinct CDR3 sequences listed, under 14% were seen once. The sequencing sample was made of blood, either unsorted or a sorted T cell fraction (not recorded which). The source of these receptors is a female donor with ankylosing spondylitis or in good health (not recorded which). Both conserved end residues are part of each CDR3. Fields, in order: CDR3 length, J gene, V gene, clone size, D gene, CDR3 protein, CDR3 DNA. D genes are given only for firm matches. Clone size is given for some rows only: seen once, a few or many times, or a class if the clone is expanded.

>14|TRBJ2-5|TRBV7-9|NA|NA
CASSLVRWRDTQYF
TGTGCCAGCAGCTTAGTACGGTGGAGAGACACCCAGTACTTC
>16|TRBJ2-1|TRBV27|few|TRBD2
CASRYLTSGRVYEQFF
TGTGCCAGCCGCTACCTAACTAGCGGGAGAGTATATGAGCAGTTCTTC
>13|TRBJ1-1|TRBV12-3/TRBV12-4|once|NA
CASSLAVDTEAFF
TGTGCCAGCAGTTTGGCGGTAGACACTGAAGCTTTCTTT
>12|TRBJ2-5|TRBV20-1|many|NA
CSARQFRETQYF
TGCAGTGCCAGGCAATTCCGGGAGACCCAGTACTTC
>13|TRBJ2-7|TRBV3-1|NA|NA
CASSHGESYEQYF
TGTGCCAGCAGCCACGGGGAGTCCTACGAGCAGTACTTC
>12|TRBJ2-7|TRBV2|NA|NA
CASQRMRELWYF
TGTGCCAGCCAAAGGATGCGGGAACTTTGGTACTTC
>15|TRBJ2-1|TRBV28|many|TRBD1
CASSSGTGPYNEQFF
TGTGCCAGCAGCTCGGGGACAGGACCATACAATGAGCAGTTCTTC
>15|TRBJ1-5|TRBV12-3/TRBV12-4|many|TRBD1
CASSLTGGGNQPQHF
TGTGCCAGCAGTTTAACAGGGGGAGGCAATCAGCCCCAGCATTTT
>13|TRBJ2-2|TRBV5-4|few|NA
CASSNQGSGELFF
TGTGCCAGCAGCAACCAGGGTTCCGGGGAGCTGTTTTTT
>13|TRBJ2-1|TRBV2|few|NA
CASSSRTVNEQFF
TGTGCCAGCAGTAGCCGGACGGTGAATGAGCAGTTCTTC
>16|TRBJ2-3|TRBV5-1|few|NA
CASSAGHGGGTDTQYF
TGCGCCAGCAGCGCCGGACATGGGGGTGGCACAGATACGCAGTATTTT
>14|TRBJ1-6|TRBV14|few|TRBD1
CASSPWTGNSPLHF
TGTGCCAGCAGCCCTTGGACAGGGAATTCACCCCTCCACTTT
>16|TRBJ2-1|TRBV20-1|NA|NA
CCARDPGGPLSNEQFF
TGCTGTGCTAGAGATCCCGGGGGGCCCCTCAGCAATGAGCAGTTCTTC
>15|TRBJ2-5|TRBV28|many|TRBD2
CASKPGRGGGETQYF
TGTGCCAGCAAGCCCGGTCGGGGGGGCGGAGAGACCCAGTACTTC
>13|TRBJ2-5|TRBV20-1|NA|NA
CSGGGTSQETQYF
TGCAGTGGTGGAGGGACCTCCCAAGAGACCCAGTACTTC
>19|TRBJ2-5|TRBV3-1|NA|TRBD2
CASSQDSELAGLERETQYF
TGTGCCAGCAGCCAAGATTCGGAGCTAGCGGGATTGGAAAGAGAGACCCAGTACTTC
>14|TRBJ2-3|TRBV5-1|many|TRBD1
CASTLGQGTDTQYF
TGCGCCAGCACCTTGGGACAGGGGACAGATACGCAGTATTTT
>13|TRBJ2-7|TRBV9|NA|NA
CASSLPPSDEQYF
TGTGCCAGCAGTTTACCACCTAGCGACGAGCAGTACTTC
>13|TRBJ1-2|TRBV12-3/TRBV12-4|many|NA
CASSLGRNYGYTF
TGTGCCAGCAGTTTGGGTAGAAACTATGGCTACACCTTC
>14|TRBJ2-1|TRBV20-1|many|NA
CSARDQEKWNEQFF
TGCAGTGCTAGAGATCAGGAGAAGTGGAATGAGCAGTTCTTC
>13|TRBJ2-3|TRBV7-2|many|NA
CASSLVGAGTQYF
TGTGCCAGCAGCTTAGTGGGGGCCGGTACGCAGTATTTT
>16|TRBJ2-7|TRBV12-3/TRBV12-4|many|TRBD2
CASSLVLAGPSYEQYF
TGTGCCAGCAGTTTAGTTCTAGCGGGACCCTCCTACGAGCAGTACTTC
>17|TRBJ2-1|TRBV20-1|NA|TRBD1
CCAMGQGARGPYNEQFF
TGCTGTGCCATGGGACAGGGGGCGCGGGGACCCTACAATGAGCAGTTCTTC
>12|TRBJ1-5|TRBV5-6|few|NA
CASSLWNQPQHF
TGTGCCAGCAGCTTATGGAATCAGCCCCAGCATTTT
>14|TRBJ1-6|TRBV6-1|many|NA
CASRGSSYNSPLHF
TGTGCCAGCCGAGGGAGCTCCTATAATTCACCCCTCCACTTT
>15|TRBJ1-5|TRBV27|many|NA
CASSLRGARNQPQHF
TGTGCCAGCAGTCTGAGGGGGGCGCGAAATCAGCCCCAGCATTTT
>13|TRBJ2-1|TRBV12-3/TRBV12-4|many|NA
CASSFMDHNEQFF
TGTGCCAGCAGTTTTATGGACCACAATGAGCAGTTCTTC
>16|TRBJ2-1|TRBV12-3/TRBV12-4|few|TRBD2
CASSFARGLARNEQFF
TGTGCCAGCAGTTTTGCTAGGGGACTAGCACGCAATGAGCAGTTCTTC
>14|TRBJ1-4|TRBV6-1|few|NA
CASRPWGGHEKLFF
TGTGCCAGCAGACCGTGGGGCGGCCATGAAAAACTGTTTTTT
>10|TRBJ1-1|TRBV20-1|many|NA
CSARRDTAFF
TGCAGTGCTAGAAGGGACACTGCTTTCTTT
>15|TRBJ2-5|TRBV7-6|few|NA
CASSPGLSSGETQYF
TGTGCCAGCAGCCCCGGGCTAAGCTCGGGAGAGACCCAGTACTTC
>15|TRBJ2-1|TRBV10-2|many|NA
CASSGPRGAYNEQFF
TGCGCCAGCAGTGGGCCCAGGGGAGCCTACAATGAGCAGTTCTTC
>18|TRBJ2-2|TRBV7-8|NA|TRBD2
CASSFRNIAGGPTGELFF
TGTGCCAGCAGCTTTCGAAACATAGCGGGAGGGCCCACCGGGGAGCTGTTTTTT